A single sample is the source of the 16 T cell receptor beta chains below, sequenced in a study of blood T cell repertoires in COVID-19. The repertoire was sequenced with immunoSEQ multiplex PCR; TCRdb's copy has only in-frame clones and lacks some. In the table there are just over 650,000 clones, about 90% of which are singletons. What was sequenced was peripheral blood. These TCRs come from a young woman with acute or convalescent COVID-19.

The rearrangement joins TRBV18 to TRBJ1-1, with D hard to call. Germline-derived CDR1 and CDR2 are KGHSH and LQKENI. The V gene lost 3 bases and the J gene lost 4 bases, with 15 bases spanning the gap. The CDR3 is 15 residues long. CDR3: CASSPGVGFSTEAFF. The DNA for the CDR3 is TGTGCCAGCTCACCCGGGGTGGGGTTTAGCACTGAAGCTTTCTTT.

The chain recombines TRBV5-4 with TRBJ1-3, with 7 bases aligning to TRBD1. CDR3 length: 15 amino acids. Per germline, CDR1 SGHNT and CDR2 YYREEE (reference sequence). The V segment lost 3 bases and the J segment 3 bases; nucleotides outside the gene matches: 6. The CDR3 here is CASSSDRENGNTIYF. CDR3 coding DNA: TGTGCCAGCAGCTCTGACAGGGAGAATGGAAACACCATATATTTT.

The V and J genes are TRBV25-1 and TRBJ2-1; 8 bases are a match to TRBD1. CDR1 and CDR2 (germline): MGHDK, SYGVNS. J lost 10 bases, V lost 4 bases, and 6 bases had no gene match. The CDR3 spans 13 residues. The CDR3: CASSVQGVKEQFF. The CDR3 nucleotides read TGTGCCAGCAGTGTACAGGGGGTTAAAGAGCAGTTCTTC.

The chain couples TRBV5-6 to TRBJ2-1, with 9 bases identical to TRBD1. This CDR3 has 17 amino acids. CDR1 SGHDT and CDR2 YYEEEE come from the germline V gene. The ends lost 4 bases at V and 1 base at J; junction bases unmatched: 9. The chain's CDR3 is CASSGGTGFKSYNEQFF. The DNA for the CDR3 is TGTGCCAGCAGCGGAGGGACAGGGTTTAAGTCCTACAATGAGCAGTTCTTC.

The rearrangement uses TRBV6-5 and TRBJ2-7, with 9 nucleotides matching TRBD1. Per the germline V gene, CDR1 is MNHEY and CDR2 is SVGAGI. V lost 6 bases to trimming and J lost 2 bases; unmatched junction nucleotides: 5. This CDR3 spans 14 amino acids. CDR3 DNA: TGTGCCAGCAGGCTACAGGGGGCCACCTACGAGCAGTACTTC. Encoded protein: CASRLQGATYEQYF.

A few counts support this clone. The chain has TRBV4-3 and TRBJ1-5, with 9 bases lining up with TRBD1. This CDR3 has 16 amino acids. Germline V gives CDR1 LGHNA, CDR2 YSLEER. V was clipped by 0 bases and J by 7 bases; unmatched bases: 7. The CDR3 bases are TGCGCCAGCAGCCAAGAAGCACAGGGGGCAGGACAGCCCCAGCATTTT. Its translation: CASSQEAQGAGQPQHF.

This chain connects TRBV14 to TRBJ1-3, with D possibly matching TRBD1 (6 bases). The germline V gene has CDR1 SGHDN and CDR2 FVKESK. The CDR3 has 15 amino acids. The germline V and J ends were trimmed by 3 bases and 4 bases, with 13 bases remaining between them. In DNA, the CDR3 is TGTGCCAGCAGCCAGACACAGGGACCCGGAAACACCATATATTTT. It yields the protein CASSQTQGPGNTIYF.

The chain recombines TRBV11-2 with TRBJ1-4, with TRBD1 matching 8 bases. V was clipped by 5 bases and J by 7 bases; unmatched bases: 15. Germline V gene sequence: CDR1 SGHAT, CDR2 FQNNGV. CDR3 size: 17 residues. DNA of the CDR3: TGTGCCAGCAGCCTCCACCCGGACAGGGTTTTCCGTGAAAAACTGTTTTTT. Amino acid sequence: CASSLHPDRVFREKLFF. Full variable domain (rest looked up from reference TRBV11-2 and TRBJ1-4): EAGVAQSPRYKIIEKRQSVAFWCNPISGHATLYWYQQILGQGPKLLIQFQNNGVVDDSQLPKDRFSAERLKGVDSTLKIQPAKLEDSAVYLCASSLHPDRVFREKLFFGSGTQLSVL.

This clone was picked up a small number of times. CDR3 sequence (DNA): TGTGCCACCAGCAAACTAGCGGCCAATACCGGGGAGCTGTTTTTT. Encoded protein: CATSKLAANTGELFF. The J gene is TRBJ2-2, the V gene TRBV15; the match to TRBD2 covers 8 bases. Germline values: CDR1 LNHNV, CDR2 YYDKDF (reference sequence). This CDR3 has 15 amino acids. With V trimmed by 4 bases and J by 5 bases, 6 bases remained unmatched. The full variable domain, with the rest looked up from reference TRBV15 and TRBJ2-2, is DAMVIQNPRYQVTQFGKPVTLSCSQTLNHNVMYWYQQKSSQAPKLLFHYYDKDFNNEADTPDNFQSRRPNTSFCFLDIRSPGLGDTAMYLCATSKLAANTGELFFGEGSRLTVL.

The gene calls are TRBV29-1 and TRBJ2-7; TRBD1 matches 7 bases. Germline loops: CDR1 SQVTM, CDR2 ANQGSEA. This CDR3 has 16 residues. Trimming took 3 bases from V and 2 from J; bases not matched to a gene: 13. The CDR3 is CSVDGTAWGKTYEQYF. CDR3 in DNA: TGCAGCGTTGATGGGACAGCCTGGGGGAAGACCTACGAGCAGTACTTC.

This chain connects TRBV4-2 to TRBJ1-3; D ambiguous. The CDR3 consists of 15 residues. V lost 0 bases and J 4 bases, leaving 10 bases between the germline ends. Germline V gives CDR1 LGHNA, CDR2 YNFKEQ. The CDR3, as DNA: TGTGCCAGCAGCCAAGATCCGGGTTCAGGAAACACCATATATTTT. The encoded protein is CASSQDPGSGNTIYF.

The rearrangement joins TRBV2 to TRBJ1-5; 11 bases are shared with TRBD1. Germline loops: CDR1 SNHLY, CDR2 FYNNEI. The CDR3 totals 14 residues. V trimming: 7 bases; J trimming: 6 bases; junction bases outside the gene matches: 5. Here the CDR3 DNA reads TGTGCCAGCAATGGACAGGGGGCGGGTCAGCCCCAGCATTTT. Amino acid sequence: CASNGQGAGQPQHF.

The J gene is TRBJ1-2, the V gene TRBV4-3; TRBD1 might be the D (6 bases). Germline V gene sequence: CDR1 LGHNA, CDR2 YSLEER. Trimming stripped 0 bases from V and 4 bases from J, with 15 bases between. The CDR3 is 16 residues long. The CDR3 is CASSQDRGGAGYGYTF. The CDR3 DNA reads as TGCGCCAGCAGCCAAGATAGGGGGGGCGCGGGCTATGGCTACACCTTC.

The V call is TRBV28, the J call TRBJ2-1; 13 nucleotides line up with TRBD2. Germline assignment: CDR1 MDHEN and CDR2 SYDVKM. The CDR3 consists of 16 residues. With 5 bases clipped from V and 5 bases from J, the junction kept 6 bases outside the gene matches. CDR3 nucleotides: TGTGCCAGCAGTCTACTAGCGGGGGGGCCCCACAATGAGCAGTTCTTC. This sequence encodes CASSLLAGGPHNEQFF.

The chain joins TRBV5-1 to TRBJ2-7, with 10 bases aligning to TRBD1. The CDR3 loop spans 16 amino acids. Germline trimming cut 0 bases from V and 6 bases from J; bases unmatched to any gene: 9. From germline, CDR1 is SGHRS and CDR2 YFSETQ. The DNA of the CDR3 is TGCGCCAGCAGCTTGGCCGGGGGGACAGGGGCCATCGAGCAGTACTTC. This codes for CASSLAGGTGAIEQYF.

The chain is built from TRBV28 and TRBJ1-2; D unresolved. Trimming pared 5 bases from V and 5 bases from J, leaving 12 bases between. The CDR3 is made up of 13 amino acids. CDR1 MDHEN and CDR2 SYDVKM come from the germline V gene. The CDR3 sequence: CASSQRFGYGYTF. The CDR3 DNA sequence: TGTGCCAGCAGTCAGAGGTTTGGTTATGGCTACACCTTC.